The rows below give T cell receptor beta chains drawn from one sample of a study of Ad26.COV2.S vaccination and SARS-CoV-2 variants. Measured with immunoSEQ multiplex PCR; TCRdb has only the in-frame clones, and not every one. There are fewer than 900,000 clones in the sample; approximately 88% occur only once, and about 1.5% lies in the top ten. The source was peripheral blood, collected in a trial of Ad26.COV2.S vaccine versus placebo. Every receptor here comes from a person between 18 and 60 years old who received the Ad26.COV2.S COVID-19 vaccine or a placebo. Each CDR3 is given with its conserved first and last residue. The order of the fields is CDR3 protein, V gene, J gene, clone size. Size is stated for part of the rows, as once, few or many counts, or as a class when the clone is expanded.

CDR3 protein: CASSFVPGLAGAWEQFF; V gene: TRBV11-2; J gene: TRBJ2-1; clone size: once
CDR3 protein: CASSPDFPTSGANVLTF; V gene: TRBV7-9; J gene: TRBJ2-6; clone size: NA
CDR3 protein: CSVGTGGVYEQYF; V gene: TRBV29-1; J gene: TRBJ2-7; clone size: NA
CDR3 protein: CAWLQGASGYTF; V gene: TRBV30; J gene: TRBJ1-2; clone size: NA
CDR3 protein: CASSLARDQPQHF; V gene: TRBV12-3/TRBV12-4; J gene: TRBJ1-5; clone size: NA
CDR3 protein: CASSDLQGAHEQFF; V gene: TRBV6-4; J gene: TRBJ2-1; clone size: NA
CDR3 protein: CASSLTGGGEKLFF; V gene: TRBV5-1; J gene: TRBJ1-4; clone size: NA
CDR3 protein: CASSVGPYSNQPQHF; V gene: TRBV27; J gene: TRBJ1-5; clone size: NA
CDR3 protein: CASSWDYYGYTF; V gene: TRBV7-8; J gene: TRBJ1-2; clone size: NA
CDR3 protein: CASSLEWTGYEQYF; V gene: TRBV5-1; J gene: TRBJ2-7; clone size: few
CDR3 protein: CASSVGGANYGYTF; V gene: TRBV9; J gene: TRBJ1-2; clone size: NA
CDR3 protein: CASSGRQDLSGYTF; V gene: TRBV19; J gene: TRBJ1-2; clone size: once
CDR3 protein: CASSLKAPATNEKLFF; V gene: TRBV5-5; J gene: TRBJ1-4; clone size: NA
CDR3 protein: CAGIPGQSAWGANVLTF; V gene: TRBV27; J gene: TRBJ2-6; clone size: NA
CDR3 protein: CASSQGGSRNQPQHF; V gene: TRBV4-2; J gene: TRBJ1-5; clone size: NA
CDR3 protein: CASSIRGQSETQYF; V gene: TRBV19; J gene: TRBJ2-5; clone size: NA
CDR3 protein: CASSKALLGARGLSQPQHF; V gene: TRBV21-1; J gene: TRBJ1-5; clone size: few
CDR3 protein: CASSPRSAGSYEQYF; V gene: TRBV18; J gene: TRBJ2-7; clone size: NA
CDR3 protein: CASSQDGGTVNTEAFF; V gene: TRBV4-3; J gene: TRBJ1-1; clone size: NA
CDR3 protein: CASSQDRPGSYMIELEQFF; V gene: TRBV14; J gene: TRBJ2-1; clone size: NA
CDR3 protein: CASSPRDRGIEAFF; V gene: TRBV18; J gene: TRBJ1-1; clone size: once
CDR3 protein: CASSYEGATNSPLHF; V gene: TRBV6-5; J gene: TRBJ1-6; clone size: NA
CDR3 protein: CASRPTGGAGELFF; V gene: TRBV6-5; J gene: TRBJ2-2; clone size: few
CDR3 protein: CASSIGGMQFF; V gene: TRBV19; J gene: TRBJ2-1; clone size: NA
CDR3 protein: CASSTLAYGTNEQFF; V gene: TRBV5-1; J gene: TRBJ2-1; clone size: NA
CDR3 protein: CASNRKGRWDTTDTQYF; V gene: TRBV19; J gene: TRBJ2-3; clone size: NA
CDR3 protein: CASSYDSGATEAFF; V gene: TRBV6-5; J gene: TRBJ1-1; clone size: NA
CDR3 protein: CATSVGGASYNEQFF; V gene: TRBV15; J gene: TRBJ2-1; clone size: NA
CDR3 protein: CASSQDAGEKLFF; V gene: TRBV4-2; J gene: TRBJ1-4; clone size: once
CDR3 protein: CAWDRVGQPQHF; V gene: TRBV30; J gene: TRBJ1-5; clone size: once
CDR3 protein: CASISGTGVGETQYF; V gene: TRBV6-5; J gene: TRBJ2-5; clone size: NA
CDR3 protein: CSGRTATSTDTQYF; V gene: TRBV29-1; J gene: TRBJ2-3; clone size: NA
CDR3 protein: CASSYGRFSGNTIYF; V gene: TRBV6-2/TRBV6-3; J gene: TRBJ1-3; clone size: NA
CDR3 protein: CASTRAGGITGELFF; V gene: TRBV19; J gene: TRBJ2-2; clone size: once
CDR3 protein: CATSDSGTPAQHF; V gene: TRBV24-1; J gene: TRBJ1-5; clone size: NA
CDR3 protein: CASSQGQGRSYEQYF; V gene: TRBV3-1/TRBV3-2; J gene: TRBJ2-7; clone size: NA
CDR3 protein: CASSPVGQGGEETQYF; V gene: TRBV11-2; J gene: TRBJ2-5; clone size: NA
CDR3 protein: CAWGSGTGPHNEQFF; V gene: TRBV30; J gene: TRBJ2-1; clone size: NA
CDR3 protein: CASSLVGGGQALEQFF; V gene: TRBV7-2; J gene: TRBJ2-1; clone size: NA
CDR3 protein: CASSQPGQNYEQYF; V gene: TRBV3-1/TRBV3-2; J gene: TRBJ2-7; clone size: few
CDR3 protein: CASSEVRTGGILAKNIQYF; V gene: TRBV6-1; J gene: TRBJ2-4; clone size: NA
CDR3 protein: CAWSKRGNQPQHF; V gene: TRBV30; J gene: TRBJ1-5; clone size: NA
CDR3 protein: CASSLSGHQETQYF; V gene: TRBV7-7; J gene: TRBJ2-5; clone size: NA
CDR3 protein: CASSAGQNYEQYF; V gene: TRBV12-3/TRBV12-4; J gene: TRBJ2-7; clone size: NA
CDR3 protein: CSVGPGLLETQYF; V gene: TRBV29-1; J gene: TRBJ2-5; clone size: NA
CDR3 protein: CASRASGRETQYF; V gene: TRBV6-5; J gene: TRBJ2-5; clone size: NA
CDR3 protein: CASSGGEGTYNSPLHF; V gene: TRBV9; J gene: TRBJ1-6; clone size: NA
CDR3 protein: CASSQVSGQGNEQYF; V gene: TRBV6-5; J gene: TRBJ2-7; clone size: NA
CDR3 protein: CASSPDRASYNEQFF; V gene: TRBV11-2; J gene: TRBJ2-1; clone size: NA
CDR3 protein: CASTLIGGVKGQPQHF; V gene: TRBV7-2; J gene: TRBJ1-5; clone size: NA
CDR3 protein: CASSPGPLSNQPQHF; V gene: TRBV2; J gene: TRBJ1-5; clone size: NA
CDR3 protein: CASSEKPGNQPQHF; V gene: TRBV6-1; J gene: TRBJ1-5; clone size: NA
CDR3 protein: CACWGGQWGAPGANVLTF; V gene: TRBV30; J gene: TRBJ2-6; clone size: NA
CDR3 protein: CAWSPLGAYNSPLHF; V gene: TRBV30; J gene: TRBJ1-6; clone size: once
CDR3 protein: CASTWQGTPARGQYF; V gene: TRBV21-1; J gene: TRBJ2-3; clone size: once
CDR3 protein: CASRERANTEAFF; V gene: TRBV2; J gene: TRBJ1-1; clone size: NA
CDR3 protein: CASSLAGQSNTIYF; V gene: TRBV11-2; J gene: TRBJ1-3; clone size: NA